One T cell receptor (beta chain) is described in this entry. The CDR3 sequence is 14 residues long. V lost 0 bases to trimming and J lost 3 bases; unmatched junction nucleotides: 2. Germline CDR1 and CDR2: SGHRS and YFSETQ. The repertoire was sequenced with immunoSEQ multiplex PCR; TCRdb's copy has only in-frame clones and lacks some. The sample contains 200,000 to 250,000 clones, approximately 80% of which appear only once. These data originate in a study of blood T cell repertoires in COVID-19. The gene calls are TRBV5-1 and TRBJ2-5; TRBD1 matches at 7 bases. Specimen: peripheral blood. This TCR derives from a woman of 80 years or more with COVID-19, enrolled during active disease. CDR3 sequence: CASSLEGTEETQYF. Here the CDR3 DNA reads TGCGCCAGCAGCTTGGAGGGGACAGAAGAGACCCAGTACTTC. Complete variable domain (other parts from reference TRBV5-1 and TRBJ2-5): KAGVTQTPRYLIKTRGQQVTLSCSPISGHRSVSWYQQTPGQGLQFLFEYFSETQRNKGNFPGRFSGRQFSNSRSEMNVSTLELGDSALYLCASSLEGTEETQYFGPGTRLLVL.